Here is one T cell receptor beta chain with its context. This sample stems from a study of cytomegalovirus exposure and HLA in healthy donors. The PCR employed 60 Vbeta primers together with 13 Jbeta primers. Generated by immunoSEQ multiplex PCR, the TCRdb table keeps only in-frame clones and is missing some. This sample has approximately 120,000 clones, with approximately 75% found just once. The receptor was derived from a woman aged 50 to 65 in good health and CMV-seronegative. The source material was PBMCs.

The CDR3 region has the DNA TGTGCCAGCTCACCACCCGGACTAGCGGGAAGCCGTTCTTCCTACAATGAGCAGTTCTTC. Translating gives CASSPPGLAGSRSSYNEQFF. The chain has TRBV18 and TRBJ2-1; the match to TRBD2 covers 12 bases. Per the germline V gene, CDR1 is KGHSH and CDR2 is LQKENI. The CDR3 consists of 20 residues. Trimming took 0 bases from V and 1 from J; bases not matched to a gene: 10.